This TCR beta chain was recovered during a study of T cells expressing NK-cell markers. Study-wide context: The authors derived TCR beta repertoires from sorted CD3+CD56+NKG2C+, CD3+CD56+NKG2C- and CD3+CD56-NKG2C+ T cells. Eight donors were sequenced, of whom seven were HCMV-seropositive, while the remaining one was HCMV-seronegative.

Whole-study results and caveats: Four of the donors also had these clonotypes leading their CD3+CD56-NKG2C+ fraction.

Concerning this clonotype itself: Its specificity is unknown.

From the 5' RACE reads, TCRdb lists one entry per CDR3 protein and no DNA. Its clone listing holds hundreds of thousands of distinct CDR3 sequences. The CDR3 runs to 13 residues. The germline V gene encodes CDR1 SGHDT and CDR2 YYEEEE. The clonotype was recovered from a man between 18 and 29 years old in good health. Sequenced material: blood T cells: a sorted CD56 or NKG2C T cell subset, CD4+ or CD8+ T cells, or bulk PBMC T cells (not recorded which). The V gene is TRBV5-6, the J gene TRBJ2-2. CDR3: CASSFVGPRELFF.